The 15 T cell receptor beta chains below were found in one sample sequenced in a study of T cells in narcolepsy. Using immunoSEQ multiplex PCR, the repertoire was profiled, and TCRdb retains in-frame clones only, with some absent. The data show 26,000 or so clones, about 89% seen once. The sample consisted of CD45RA- memory CD4+ T cells from PBMCs. The source is a human donor with narcolepsy.

This chain joins TRBV7-6 and TRBJ2-2; D ambiguous. Germline values: CDR1 SGHVS, CDR2 FNYEAQ. This CDR3 is built from 15 residues. The ends were cut back, 5 bases at V and 0 bases at J, with 10 bases in the middle. CDR3: CASSPKNSNTGELFF. CDR3 nucleotide sequence: TGTGCCAGCAGCCCCAAGAACTCGAACACCGGGGAGCTGTTTTTT. The variable domain in full, completed from reference TRBV7-6 and TRBJ2-2, reads GAGVSQSPRYKVTKRGQDVALRCDPISGHVSLYWYRQALGQGPEFLTYFNYEAQQDKSGLPNDRFSAERPEGSISTLTIQRTEQRDSAMYRCASSPKNSNTGELFFGEGSRLTVL.

The chain couples TRBV6-1 to TRBJ2-1; 10 bases line up with TRBD1. This CDR3 spans 15 amino acids. Germline CDR1 reads MNHNS; CDR2 reads SASEGT. Losses at the gene ends were 6 bases for V and 13 bases for J; bases not matched to a gene: 15. The CDR3 nucleotides are TGTGCCAGCAGGGCAAGACAGGGGGCGCCGGGGTCTCAGTTCTTC. It translates to CASRARQGAPGSQFF.

This chain uses TRBV19 with TRBJ2-3, with 13 positions matching TRBD2. J gave up 0 bases and V 6 bases, and 6 bases lay outside the gene matches. The germline CDR1 and CDR2 sequences are LNHDA and SQIVND (reference sequence). The CDR3 has 17 residues. CDR3 loop: CASRGLAGDPSTDTQYF. CDR3 coding DNA: TGTGCCAGTAGAGGACTAGCGGGGGATCCTAGCACAGATACGCAGTATTTT. The full variable domain, its missing parts supplied by reference TRBV19 and TRBJ2-3, is DGGITQSPKYLFRKEGQNVTLSCEQNLNHDAMYWYRQDPGQGLRLIYYSQIVNDFQKGDIAEGYSVSREKKESFPLTVTSAQKNPTAFYLCASRGLAGDPSTDTQYFGPGTRLTVL.

The CDR3 bases are TGTGCCAGCAGCCCCGGGGGACTGAAGTTCTTC. Amino acid sequence: CASSPGGLKFF. The chain links TRBV6-6 to TRBJ2-1; tentative D call: TRBD2 (6 bases). The CDR3 totals 11 residues. Deletions cut 6 bases from V and 14 bases from J, with 14 bases between. Germline values: CDR1 MNHNY, CDR2 SVGAGI (reference sequence).

This clone was counted a single time. The V call is TRBV6-6, the J call TRBJ1-5; 8 nucleotides line up with TRBD1. The CDR3 is 16 amino acids. Per the germline V gene, CDR1 is MNHNY and CDR2 is SVGAGI (reference sequence). The J segment lost 6 bases and the V segment lost 8 bases, leaving 15 bases of the junction unmatched. CDR3 region: CASSSGQGAGGQPQHF. The CDR3 DNA follows: TGTGCCAGCTCCTCCGGGCAGGGGGCAGGTGGTCAGCCCCAGCATTTT.

The chain combines TRBV14 with TRBJ1-1; a possible D gene is TRBD1 (5 bases). Germline V CDR1 and CDR2: SGHDN, FVKESK. Trimming pared 5 bases from V and 2 bases from J, leaving 12 bases between. The CDR3 is made up of 14 amino acids. The DNA of the CDR3 is TGTGCCAGCAGCGGGACGTCTCGAAACACTGAAGCTTTCTTT. Amino acid sequence: CASSGTSRNTEAFF. The full variable domain, completed using reference TRBV14 and TRBJ1-1, is EAGVTQFPSHSVIEKGQTVTLRCDPISGHDNLYWYRRVMGKEIKFLLHFVKESKQDESGMPNNRFLAERTGGTYSTLKVQPAELEDSGVYFCASSGTSRNTEAFFGQGTRLTVV.

For the CDR3, the DNA is TGCGCCAGCAGCTTGGGGATGGGGGGCCTCACTGAAGCTTTCTTT. Translating gives CASSLGMGGLTEAFF. V usage is TRBV5-1 and J usage is TRBJ1-1; TRBD1 might be the D (6 bases). V lost 0 bases to trimming and J lost 4 bases, with 13 bases between them. The germline V gene encodes CDR1 SGHRS and CDR2 YFSETQ. CDR3 size: 15 residues.

V gene TRBV18 combines with J gene TRBJ2-3, with 9 bases lining up with TRBD1. CDR1 and CDR2 from the germline V gene are KGHSH and LQKENI. The CDR3 is made up of 16 amino acids. The junction had 6 bases not matched to a gene; V was cut back by 5 bases and J by 0 bases. For the CDR3, the DNA is TGTGCCAGCTCAGCCACAGGGGGCCTTAGCACAGATACGCAGTATTTT. Its protein product is CASSATGGLSTDTQYF.

This clone was recorded a few times. This sequence joins TRBV19 and TRBJ1-1, with a tentative D call TRBD1 (6 bases). This CDR3 has 14 residues. Trimming took 3 bases from V and 8 from J, leaving 16 bases between them. Germline lookup yields CDR1 LNHDA and CDR2 SQIVND (reference sequence). CDR3 protein: CASSMQGSRSEAFF. Written as DNA, the CDR3 is TGTGCCAGTAGTATGCAGGGGTCTCGTTCAGAAGCTTTCTTT.

This clone was observed a few times. This chain links TRBV18 with TRBJ2-7; perhaps D is TRBD1 or TRBD2 (7 bases each). From germline, CDR1 is KGHSH and CDR2 LQKENI. The CDR3 is 15 amino acids. V was shortened by 3 bases and J by 3 bases, with 15 bases between the two germline ends. Here the CDR3 reads CASSPSGGGFYEQYF. Here the CDR3 DNA reads TGTGCCAGCTCACCCTCAGGGGGAGGGTTCTACGAGCAGTACTTC.

The chain recombines TRBV9 with TRBJ2-1; no firm D call. V dropped 4 bases and J dropped 0 bases, with 5 bases sitting between them. The V gene's germline CDR1 is SGDLS and CDR2 YYNGEE. This CDR3 spans 13 amino acids. The CDR3 DNA follows: TGTGCCAGCAGCCCCCGCTCCTACAATGAGCAGTTCTTC. It yields the protein CASSPRSYNEQFF.

This clone appeared a single time. The V gene is TRBV19, the J gene TRBJ2-3, with D perhaps TRBD2 (6 bases). V lost 8 bases and J lost 4, with 10 bases in between. This CDR3 contains 12 residues. In germline, CDR1 is LNHDA, CDR2 SQIVND (reference sequence). This CDR3 is CASRPSADTQYF. The CDR3 DNA is TGTGCCAGTCGGCCTAGCGCAGATACGCAGTATTTT.

The V gene is TRBV7-2, the J gene TRBJ1-3; D uncertain. The V and J ends lost 5 bases and 3 bases respectively, with 8 bases between them. The germline V gene encodes CDR1 SGHTA and CDR2 FQGNSA. The CDR3 totals 13 residues. The CDR3 is CASSPRVGNTIYF. CDR3 DNA sequence: TGTGCCAGCAGCCCCCGCGTTGGAAACACCATATATTTT.

The V call is TRBV19, the J call TRBJ1-2; D is perhaps TRBD1 (6 bases). V was clipped by 5 bases and J by 1 base, with 11 bases between them. Germline lookup yields CDR1 LNHDA and CDR2 SQIVND (reference sequence). The CDR3 covers 14 residues. The CDR3 DNA follows: TGTGCCAGTAGTCGGGACAACTTTAACTATGGCTACACCTTC. Encoded protein: CASSRDNFNYGYTF. The full variable domain, completed using reference TRBV19 and TRBJ1-2, is DGGITQSPKYLFRKEGQNVTLSCEQNLNHDAMYWYRQDPGQGLRLIYYSQIVNDFQKGDIAEGYSVSREKKESFPLTVTSAQKNPTAFYLCASSRDNFNYGYTFGSGTRLTVV.

This clone has a handful of counts. The V gene is TRBV2, the J gene TRBJ1-6; D gene uncertain. Germline lookup yields CDR1 SNHLY and CDR2 FYNNEI. This CDR3 spans 16 amino acids. The V gene lost 6 bases and the J gene lost 7 bases, with 19 bases spanning the gap. The CDR3 nucleotides read TGTGCCAGCAGCCTCAACCTTCTGGGCCTAAATTCACCCCTCCACTTT. This sequence encodes CASSLNLLGLNSPLHF.